These 2 T cell receptor beta chains were sequenced from one sample in a study of T cell repertoires in cytomegalovirus infection. TCRdb re-derived calls from the reads in MiXCR, one entry per CDR3 protein. Among about 830,000 distinct CDR3 sequences, 32% were seen once, and the ten largest hold around 11%. The antigens of these receptors remain unknown. The material was cultured CD8+ T cells from PBMCs, obtained from culture after CMV antigen stimulation. Receptor source: a human donor in good health (CMV status not recorded). Some clones in this sample may be carry-over from other donors' samples.

The sample holds a few counts of this clonotype. The chain is built from TRBV6-6 and TRBJ2-1; TRBD2 matches at 12 bases. With 4 bases clipped from V and 7 bases from J, the junction kept 8 bases outside the gene matches. From germline, CDR1 is MNHNY and CDR2 SVGAGI (reference sequence). The CDR3 contains 16 residues. In nucleotides, the CDR3 is TGTGCCAGCAGTTCTCCTAGCGGGGGGGCCGGGAATGAGCAGTTCTTC. Translated: CASSSPSGGAGNEQFF.

The chain carries TRBV6-2 or TRBV6-3 and TRBJ2-7; the D is unclear. From germline, CDR1 is MNHEY and CDR2 SVGEGT. V lost 2 bases and J 4 bases, leaving 9 bases between the germline ends. This CDR3 has 13 amino acids. The DNA of the CDR3 is TGTGCCAGCAGTTACCCGGTGGGATACGAGCAGTACTTC. The encoded protein is CASSYPVGYEQYF.